The 5 T cell receptor beta chains below all came from one sample that was sequenced in a study of Graves' ophthalmopathy and Graves' hyperthyroidism. RNA transcripts were the template, and TCR beta CDR3 regions were amplified from them. The authors performed first-round RT-PCR with HTBI primers and then a second-round multiplex PCR. From the multiplex PCR reads, TCRdb called clonotypes with MiXCR, one entry per CDR3 protein. The profile shows about 740,000 distinct CDR3 sequences, approximately 40% of them singletons. The sequenced sample was peripheral blood. The source is an adult man with Graves' ophthalmopathy.

This clonotype came up a few times. The chain is built from TRBV5-4 and TRBJ1-2; no definite D call. CDR3 length: 13 residues. Per the germline V gene, CDR1 is SGHNT and CDR2 is YYREEE (reference sequence). Trimming removed 4 bases at V and 4 bases at J, with 11 bases between. The CDR3 DNA follows: TGTGCCAGCAGCCCGGAAGGACCCTATGGCTACACCTTC. Its translation: CASSPEGPYGYTF.

Regarding this clonotype: This may come from a read error, since a much larger clone is one base off. The chain employs TRBV10-3 and TRBJ1-4; D unclear. The CDR3 has 15 residues. Germline CDR1 is ENHRY and CDR2 is SYGVKD. The CDR3 loop is CASSPFGSPNERLFF. The DNA of the CDR3 is TGTGCCAGCAGCCCCTTTGGCAGCCCTAATGAAAGACTGTTTTTT.

V gene TRBV4-3 combines with J gene TRBJ1-2, with 10 positions matching TRBD1. Germline trimming cut 2 bases from V and 2 bases from J; bases unmatched to any gene: 2. Germline CDR1 reads LGHNA; CDR2 reads YSLEER. The CDR3 covers 15 residues. The CDR3 region is CASSQLTGGNYGYTF. The CDR3 coding sequence is TGCGCCAGCAGCCAATTGACAGGGGGCAACTATGGCTACACCTTC.

This clonotype came up a few times. The CDR3 here is CSARHGANQPQHF. The CDR3 nucleotides are TGCAGTGCTAGGCATGGGGCTAATCAGCCCCAGCATTTT. The chain couples TRBV20-1 to TRBJ1-5; D might be TRBD1 (5 bases). Per the germline V gene, CDR1 is DFQATT and CDR2 is SNEGSKA (reference sequence). The CDR3 is 13 amino acids. The V and J ends lost 3 bases and 4 bases respectively, with 10 bases between them.

Ten or more counts support this clonotype. The CDR3 DNA reads as TGTGCCAGCAGCTCTGGGACAGGGGGAGAGACCCAGTACTTC. This sequence encodes CASSSGTGGETQYF. The chain carries TRBV7-2 and TRBJ2-5; 11 bases align to TRBD1. V shed 4 bases and J 4 bases; nucleotides not matched to a gene: 2. There are 14 residues in the CDR3. Per germline, CDR1 SGHTA and CDR2 FQGNSA.